A selection of T cell receptor beta chains follows, all from one sample in a study of PD-L1 blockade in urothelial cancer. The assay was immunoSEQ multiplex PCR, and TCRdb's table has in-frame clones only and misses some. The sample holds 30,000 to 40,000 clones, roughly 80% seen once. Material: PBMCs, obtained around atezolizumab (anti-PD-L1) treatment. The source is a man between 60 and 70 years old with urothelial cancer. Both conserved end residues are part of each CDR3. The order of the fields is D gene, J gene, clone size, V gene, CDR3 DNA, CDR3 protein. A D gene is named only where the DNA matches it firmly. The size of a clone is reported for some rows only, either as once, few or many, or as a class for expanded clones.

>TRBD2|TRBJ2-3|.|TRBV27
TGTGCCAGCAGTTTAGTAGCGGGGATAGATACGCAGTATTTT
CASSLVAGIDTQYF
>TRBD1|TRBJ2-5|.|TRBV15
TGTGCCACCAGCAGAAGAGGGACAGGGGGAGAGACCCAGTACTTC
CATSRRGTGGETQYF
>TRBD2|TRBJ2-3|.|TRBV11-2
TGTGCCAGCAGCTTAAGGGCTAGCGGGGGGCTCAGCACAGATACGCAGTATTTT
CASSLRASGGLSTDTQYF
>TRBD1|TRBJ2-7|.|TRBV6-1
TGTGCCAGCAGTGAAAGGACAGGGGTCGGGTCCTACGAGCAGTACTTC
CASSERTGVGSYEQYF
>.|TRBJ2-7|once|TRBV10-3
TGTGCCACCAGGGGACTGCCCTACGAGCAGTACTTC
CATRGLPYEQYF
>.|TRBJ1-6|.|TRBV14
TGTGCCAGCAGCCAAGTCGCGGATAATTCACCCCTCCACTTT
CASSQVADNSPLHF
>.|TRBJ1-1|.|TRBV7-9
TGTGCCAGCAGCTTAGAAGGGGTGGTCACTGAAGCTTTCTTT
CASSLEGVVTEAFF
>.|TRBJ2-7|once|TRBV6-5
TGTGCCAGCAGTCTTCGGACTGGATCCTACGAGCAGTACTTC
CASSLRTGSYEQYF
>TRBD1|TRBJ1-1|.|TRBV28
TGTGCCAGCAGCCTGGGACAGTTGAACACTGAAGCTTTCTTT
CASSLGQLNTEAFF
>TRBD1|TRBJ2-7|.|TRBV7-6
TGTGCCAGCAGCTTAGCATACAGTGACAGGGCCTTCTACGAGCAGTACTTC
CASSLAYSDRAFYEQYF
>TRBD2|TRBJ2-7|.|TRBV10-1
TGCGCCAGCAGCCCGGGACTAGCAGGGAACGAGCAGTACTTC
CASSPGLAGNEQYF